The 32 T cell receptor beta chains below come from one sample, sequenced in a study of shared clonotypes between healthy human individuals. The repertoire was sequenced with immunoSEQ multiplex PCR; TCRdb's copy has only in-frame clones and lacks some. The sample comprises some 1.5 million clones, approximately 98% of which are singletons, and 0.4% to 0.45% rests with the top ten. Sample: naive CD4+ T cells sorted from blood. Subset specified: CD45RA+ positively selected. The receptors shown here come from a man in his thirties or forties in good health.

The chain carries TRBV28 and TRBJ2-1; the D gene is possibly TRBD2 (6 bases). Germline V gives CDR1 MDHEN, CDR2 SYDVKM. The CDR3 runs 13 residues. Trimming took 1 base from V and 12 from J, leaving 13 bases between them. CDR3: CASSLLGPEGQFF. As DNA, the CDR3 is TGTGCCAGCAGTTTATTAGGGCCGGAGGGGCAGTTCTTC.

This clone appeared a single time. V is TRBV11-3 and J is TRBJ2-3, with 8 nucleotides matching TRBD2. The CDR3 spans 16 residues. Trimming at V came to 0 bases and at J to 4 bases, leaving 6 bases not matched to a gene. Germline V gene data show CDR1 as SGHNT and CDR2 as YENEEA. The DNA for the CDR3 is TGTGCCAGCAGCTTAGACTTGGACGGGAGGGCAGATACGCAGTATTTT. This encodes CASSLDLDGRADTQYF. Complete variable domain (other parts from reference TRBV11-3 and TRBJ2-3): EAGVVQSPRYKIIEKKQPVAFWCNPISGHNTLYWYLQNLGQGPELLIRYENEEAVDDSQLPKDRFSAERLKGVDSTLKIQPAELGDSAVYLCASSLDLDGRADTQYFGPGTRLTVL.

This chain links TRBV15 with TRBJ1-5, with TRBD1 identical over 7 bases. J lost 6 bases, V lost 0 bases, and 11 bases had no gene match. The CDR3 contains 17 residues. CDR1 and CDR2 (germline): LNHNV, YYDKDF (reference sequence). The CDR3: CATSRDRAGGLGQPQHF. Here the CDR3 DNA reads TGTGCCACCAGCAGAGATCGGGCAGGGGGATTAGGTCAGCCCCAGCATTTT. The variable domain in full, with the rest retrieved from reference TRBV15 and TRBJ1-5, is DAMVIQNPRYQVTQFGKPVTLSCSQTLNHNVMYWYQQKSSQAPKLLFHYYDKDFNNEADTPDNFQSRRPNTSFCFLDIRSPGLGDTAMYLCATSRDRAGGLGQPQHFGDGTRLSIL.

The chain couples TRBV5-1 to TRBJ2-7, with 11 bases that match TRBD1. V was clipped by 1 base and J by 4 bases; unmatched bases: 4. Per germline, CDR1 SGHRS and CDR2 YFSETQ. The CDR3 is made up of 15 amino acids. DNA for the CDR3: TGCGCCAGCAGCTTGATGGGACAGGGGGTGTACGAGCAGTACTTC. Translation gives CASSLMGQGVYEQYF. The entire variable domain, with the rest obtained from reference TRBV5-1 and TRBJ2-7, is as follows: KAGVTQTPRYLIKTRGQQVTLSCSPISGHRSVSWYQQTPGQGLQFLFEYFSETQRNKGNFPGRFSGRQFSNSRSEMNVSTLELGDSALYLCASSLMGQGVYEQYFGPGTRLTVT.

The chain joins TRBV5-1 to TRBJ2-7; unclear D gene. Germline V gene sequence: CDR1 SGHRS, CDR2 YFSETQ. The CDR3 spans 13 residues. V was trimmed by 0 bases and J by 2 bases, leaving 6 bases between them. The CDR3 sequence: CASSLDPAYEQYF. The CDR3 bases are TGCGCCAGCAGCTTGGATCCAGCCTACGAGCAGTACTTC.

This clone was detected only once. Other DNA sequences in this sample translate to the same CDR3. The chain joins TRBV11-2 to TRBJ2-1; D not resolved. Germline-derived CDR1 and CDR2 are SGHAT and FQNNGV. The V gene lost 4 bases and the J gene lost 0 bases, with 4 bases spanning the gap. This CDR3 has 13 residues. CDR3 DNA sequence: TGTGCCAGCAGCTCAAGCTCCTACAATGAGCAGTTCTTC. As protein: CASSSSSYNEQFF.

This clone was detected only once. The rearrangement uses TRBV5-4 and TRBJ2-2; TRBD2 aligns across 14 bases. The CDR3 consists of 18 residues. The germline CDR1 and CDR2 sequences are SGHNT and YYREEE (reference sequence). Losses at the gene ends were 4 bases for V and 5 bases for J; bases not matched to a gene: 10. CDR3 residues: CASSPKGLAGVGTGELFF. The CDR3, as DNA: TGTGCCAGCAGCCCAAAGGGACTAGCGGGAGTGGGGACCGGGGAGCTGTTTTTT.

The chain uses TRBV7-7 and TRBJ2-1; weak D call: TRBD2 (5 bases). The CDR3 has 14 residues. Trimming took 0 bases from V and 8 from J, leaving 11 bases between them. CDR1 is SSHAT and CDR2 is FNYEAQ in the germline V gene (reference sequence). This chain's CDR3 is CASSLAAGSDEQFF. CDR3 coding DNA: TGTGCCAGCAGCTTAGCGGCGGGTTCCGATGAGCAGTTCTTC.

The chain links TRBV5-1 to TRBJ1-1; D gene unclear. The length of the CDR3 is 15 residues. The V gene lost 4 bases and the J gene lost 5 bases, with 18 bases spanning the gap. CDR1 is SGHRS and CDR2 is YFSETQ in the germline V gene. DNA for the CDR3: TGCGCCAGCAGCCCCACGCCTACCGTTCAGACTGAAGCTTTCTTT. This codes for CASSPTPTVQTEAFF.

The chain recombines TRBV7-9 with TRBJ2-1, with TRBD2 matching over 7 bases. This CDR3 has 18 amino acids. V lost 0 bases to trimming and J lost 6 bases; unmatched junction nucleotides: 14. Germline lookup yields CDR1 SEHNR and CDR2 FQNEAQ (reference sequence). CDR3 sequence (DNA): TGTGCCAGCAGCTTAGCGAGTGATGGACTAGGGATGTTCAATGAGCAGTTCTTC. It yields the protein CASSLASDGLGMFNEQFF.

The chain joins TRBV30 to TRBJ2-4; the D gene could be TRBD1 or TRBD2 (6 bases each). Germline assignment: CDR1 GTSNPN and CDR2 SVGIG (reference sequence). V was pared by 2 bases and J by 6 bases, with 20 bases between. CDR3 length equals 16 residues. The CDR3 here is CAWSLSSWGAPNIQYF. The CDR3 DNA is TGTGCCTGGAGTCTGTCGAGTTGGGGGGCCCCAAACATTCAGTACTTC.

The rearrangement uses TRBV19 and TRBJ2-3; D unclear. In germline, CDR1 is LNHDA, CDR2 SQIVND (reference sequence). The CDR3 consists of 14 residues. V dropped 3 bases and J dropped 2 bases, with 9 bases sitting between them. CDR3 DNA: TGTGCCAGTAGTATCGTGGATTCCACAGATACGCAGTATTTT. Protein: CASSIVDSTDTQYF.

The chain joins TRBV18 to TRBJ2-1; D possibly corresponds to TRBD2 (5 bases). The CDR3 is 17 amino acids. Per germline, CDR1 KGHSH and CDR2 LQKENI. Trimming took off 3 bases at V and 1 base at J, with 16 bases between the two ends. The CDR3 bases are TGTGCCAGCTCACCCCTCCCGCGGGCGCTATCCTACAATGAGCAGTTCTTC. Translated: CASSPLPRALSYNEQFF.

The V and J genes are TRBV14 and TRBJ2-7; 7 positions match TRBD2. Germline CDR1 SGHDN, CDR2 FVKESK. This CDR3 is built from 15 residues. V shed 3 bases and J 4 bases; nucleotides not matched to a gene: 9. DNA of the CDR3: TGTGCCAGCAGCCAGTCCTTGGGCGGGAGTTACGAGCAGTACTTC. As protein: CASSQSLGGSYEQYF.

The V call is TRBV7-8, the J call TRBJ2-3; 14 positions match TRBD2. Germline V gene sequence: CDR1 SGHVS, CDR2 FQNEAQ. The junction had 13 bases not matched to a gene; V was cut back by 5 bases and J by 6 bases. The CDR3 spans 18 residues. CDR3 region: CASSDGPGLAGVADTQYF. CDR3 coding DNA: TGTGCCAGCAGCGATGGACCGGGACTAGCGGGAGTGGCGGATACGCAGTATTTT.

J is TRBJ1-1 and V is TRBV6-5, with unresolved D. The V gene lost 7 bases and the J gene lost 1 base, with 13 bases spanning the gap. The germline V gene has CDR1 MNHEY and CDR2 SVGAGI. The CDR3 sequence is 14 residues long. This chain's CDR3 is CASTGAGKNTEAFF. CDR3 nucleotides: TGTGCCAGCACTGGAGCCGGGAAGAACACTGAAGCTTTCTTT.

The V and J genes are TRBV28 and TRBJ2-7; 7 bases fit TRBD1. CDR1 is MDHEN, CDR2 SYDVKM, per germline. V was pared by 3 bases and J by 3 bases, with 11 bases of the junction left unmatched. The CDR3 spans 16 residues. The CDR3 DNA is TGTGCCAGCAGTTTCTCCTTTAAGGGGGCGGGCTACGAGCAGTACTTC. It is translated as CASSFSFKGAGYEQYF.

The V and J genes are TRBV29-1 and TRBJ1-2; 9 bases line up with TRBD1. This CDR3 has 14 residues. The V gene end was trimmed by 4 bases and the J gene end by 11 bases; junction bases not matched to a gene: 14. CDR1 is SQVTM and CDR2 is ANQGSEA in the germline V gene. This chain's CDR3 is CSVGALGQGVRYTF. CDR3 bases: TGCAGCGTTGGGGCGTTGGGACAGGGTGTTCGGTACACCTTC.

V and J are TRBV5-5 and TRBJ2-3, with D maybe TRBD2 (5 bases). CDR3 size: 16 residues. Between the trimmed V and J ends, which lost 3 bases and 4 bases, there was a span of 18 bases. Germline V CDR1 and CDR2: SGHKS, YYEKEE (reference sequence). The CDR3 here is CASSWRSWASSDTQYF. CDR3 nucleotides: TGTGCCAGCAGCTGGAGGAGTTGGGCGAGCTCAGATACGCAGTATTTT.

This chain joins TRBV11-2 and TRBJ2-1; D might be TRBD1 (6 bases). V lost 5 bases, J lost 0 bases, and 23 bases lay in between. The CDR3 length is 19 residues. Germline V gene data show CDR1 as SGHAT and CDR2 as FQNNGV. CDR3 in DNA: TGTGCCAGCAGCGACCGTGTACAGGGTTTACCGGACTCCTACAATGAGCAGTTCTTC. Its protein is CASSDRVQGLPDSYNEQFF.

This clone was detected once. The genes are TRBV4-2 and TRBJ2-3; TRBD2 matches 9 bases. The germline V gene encodes CDR1 LGHNA and CDR2 YNFKEQ. This CDR3 comprises 20 residues. Losses at the gene ends were 0 bases for V and 0 bases for J; bases not matched to a gene: 13. In DNA form, the CDR3 reads TGTGCCAGCAGCCAAGATCCGATAGGGGCGGGAGGGCCTAGCACAGATACGCAGTATTTT. Translation gives CASSQDPIGAGGPSTDTQYF.

Concerning this clone: Other DNA sequences from this sample encode an identical CDR3 as well. The V and J genes are TRBV9 and TRBJ2-5, with 13 bases fitting TRBD2. V trimming: 4 bases; J trimming: 4 bases; junction bases outside the gene matches: 7. Germline CDR1 is SGDLS and CDR2 is YYNGEE. CDR3 length: 16 amino acids. DNA of the CDR3: TGTGCCAGCAGCCCACCACGACTAGCGGGAGGAGAGACCCAGTACTTC. This codes for CASSPPRLAGGETQYF.

The chain joins TRBV5-5 to TRBJ1-5; no reliable D call. The germline V and J ends were trimmed by 1 base and 5 bases, with 7 bases remaining between them. In germline, CDR1 is SGHKS, CDR2 YYEKEE (reference sequence). The CDR3 is made up of 13 amino acids. CDR3 loop: CASSLFLDQPQHF. In DNA, the CDR3 is TGTGCCAGCAGCTTGTTTCTTGATCAGCCCCAGCATTTT.

The chain combines TRBV4-3 with TRBJ2-3; 7 positions agree with TRBD2. This CDR3 spans 16 amino acids. CDR1 and CDR2 from the germline V gene are LGHNA and YSLEER. Trimming cost V 4 bases and J 4 bases; bases outside gene matches: 11. The CDR3 nucleotides read TGCGCCAGCAGCCCTAGGAGGGCGGGAGTAGCAGATACGCAGTATTTT. This gives the protein CASSPRRAGVADTQYF.

The chain joins TRBV9 to TRBJ1-5; D perhaps matches TRBD1 (5 bases). Germline V gene data show CDR1 as SGDLS and CDR2 as YYNGEE. The CDR3 is 14 amino acids. Trimming pared 2 bases from V and 7 bases from J, leaving 13 bases between. The CDR3: CASSVGLENQPQHF. In DNA, the CDR3 is TGTGCCAGCAGCGTGGGACTTGAAAACCAGCCCCAGCATTTT.

This chain uses TRBV4-1 with TRBJ2-7, with TRBD2 as a possible D gene (5 bases). The germline V gene has CDR1 MGHRA and CDR2 YSYEKL. Trimming stripped 4 bases from V and 7 bases from J, with 20 bases between. The CDR3 spans 15 residues. CDR3 residues: CASSRYEGVAFEQYF. The DNA of the CDR3 is TGCGCCAGCAGCCGCTATGAGGGCGTCGCGTTTGAGCAGTACTTC.

This rearrangement joins TRBV19 to TRBJ1-2; D is ambiguous. Per germline, CDR1 LNHDA and CDR2 SQIVND (reference sequence). The CDR3 spans 13 residues. Trimming took 7 bases from V and 4 from J, leaving 13 bases between them. The CDR3 protein is CASNTGSLYGYTF. For the CDR3, the DNA is TGTGCCAGTAATACCGGGTCCCTCTATGGCTACACCTTC.

This rearrangement joins TRBV30 to TRBJ1-3; D not resolved. V was cut by 4 bases and J by 0 bases, with 4 bases left in between. Germline loops: CDR1 GTSNPN, CDR2 SVGIG (reference sequence). CDR3 length: 12 residues. The CDR3, as DNA: TGTGCCTGGACAGCCTCTGGAAACACCATATATTTT. It specifies CAWTASGNTIYF.

The chain couples TRBV6-6 to TRBJ1-5, with D hard to call. Germline V lookup: CDR1 MNHNY, CDR2 SVGAGI (reference sequence). V was trimmed by 4 bases and J by 8 bases, leaving 6 bases between them. The CDR3 is made up of 11 amino acids. The CDR3 is CASSSDEPQHF. Here the CDR3 DNA reads TGTGCCAGCAGTTCGGATGAGCCCCAGCATTTT.

The chain joins TRBV27 to TRBJ2-7; 10 nucleotides line up with TRBD2. The J segment lost 8 bases and the V segment lost 1 base, leaving 8 bases of the junction unmatched. Germline V gene lookup returns CDR1 MNHEY and CDR2 SMNVEV (reference sequence). The CDR3 is made up of 15 amino acids. In DNA, the CDR3 is TGTGCCAGCAGTTTATTAGCTAGCGGGAGCTCCCAGCAGTACTTC. Translation gives CASSLLASGSSQQYF.

The chain recombines TRBV6-4 with TRBJ2-1; 9 bases align to TRBD2. The CDR3 totals 19 residues. With 3 bases clipped from V and 6 bases from J, the junction kept 18 bases outside the gene matches. Germline V gives CDR1 MRHNA, CDR2 SNTAGT. The CDR3 region has the DNA TGTGCCAGCAGTGAGAGCGACAGGAGCGCGGGAGGGCTGCTCAATGAGCAGTTCTTC. Translated: CASSESDRSAGGLLNEQFF.

The J gene is TRBJ2-2, the V gene TRBV27; no firm D call. V shed 4 bases and J shed 7 bases, with 13 bases lying between them. Germline V gene lookup returns CDR1 MNHEY and CDR2 SMNVEV (reference sequence). The CDR3 consists of 14 residues. CDR3 in amino acids: CASSSPGRNGELFF. The DNA of the CDR3 is TGTGCCAGCAGTTCCCCCGGACGGAACGGGGAGCTGTTTTTT.